The following is a T cell receptor (beta chain) sequence with its context. Using immunoSEQ multiplex PCR, the repertoire was profiled, and TCRdb retains in-frame clones only, with some absent. Of some 190,000 clones in the sample, roughly 82% were seen once. The sample originates from a study of cytomegalovirus exposure and HLA in healthy donors. Study-wide context: The 90 to 150 validation repertoires, a later analysis reported, used the same platform as the approximately 670 repertoires from the first cohort.

The donors formed part of the approximately 130-subject validation cohort, distinct from the approximately 670-subject first cohort. The CDR3 has 16 amino acids. Trimming took 8 bases from V and 4 from J, leaving 21 bases between them. Germline loops: CDR1 LNHDA, CDR2 SQIVND (reference sequence). This clonotype was sampled from a woman aged 18-35 years in good health and CMV-seronegative. The chain has TRBV19 and TRBJ2-1; D may be TRBD2 (6 bases). The sample was PBMCs. CDR3 DNA: TGTGCCAGTCGGGACTTGGGTGGGAGGTCATACAATGAGCAGTTCTTC. Translating gives CASRDLGGRSYNEQFF.